These T cell receptor beta chains were read from a single sample in a study of T cell responses to AZD1222 COVID-19 vaccine. Produced via immunoSEQ multiplex PCR; TCRdb's table is partial and in-frame only. Among 95,000 to 130,000 clones listed, less than 90% were seen once. The sequences come from peripheral blood, collected on day 0 of AZD1222 vaccination. The receptor source for this set is an adult in good health. Each CDR3 is given with its conserved first and last residue. A D gene is named only where the DNA matches it firmly. Size tells how often a clone was seen (once, few, many) or the class of an expanded clone, and some rows leave it out.

J: TRBJ1-3; D: TRBD1; size: .; V: TRBV18; CDR3: CASSPPNDRVSGNTIYF; DNA: TGTGCCAGCTCACCGCCCAACGACAGGGTCTCTGGAAACACCATATATTTT
J: TRBJ2-3; D: .; size: few; V: TRBV27; CDR3: CASKGTGRDTQYF; DNA: TGTGCCAGCAAAGGGACGGGTCGTGATACGCAGTATTTT
J: TRBJ2-1; D: TRBD1; size: .; V: TRBV28; CDR3: CASSLSFGTGDHEQFF; DNA: TGTGCCAGCAGTTTATCTTTCGGGACAGGGGACCATGAGCAGTTCTTC
J: TRBJ1-2; D: TRBD1; size: .; V: TRBV7-9; CDR3: CASTLEGAFSGCTF; DNA: TGTGCCAGCACATTGGAGGGGGCATTTAGTGGCTGCACCTTC
J: TRBJ2-7; D: TRBD2; size: .; V: TRBV4-1; CDR3: CASSQGGLAASYEQYF; DNA: TGCGCCAGCAGCCAAGGGGGTCTAGCGGCCTCCTACGAGCAGTACTTC
J: TRBJ2-7; D: .; size: .; V: TRBV4-1; CDR3: CASSQGPTYEQYF; DNA: TGCGCCAGCAGCCAAGGGCCTACCTACGAGCAGTACTTC
J: TRBJ2-1; D: .; size: .; V: TRBV9; CDR3: CASSDFGTLYNEQFF; DNA: TGTGCCAGCAGTGACTTCGGGACACTTTACAATGAGCAGTTCTTC
J: TRBJ2-1; D: TRBD2; size: .; V: TRBV5-1; CDR3: CASSTPGLAGDEQFF; DNA: TGCGCCAGCAGCACACCGGGACTAGCAGGGGATGAGCAGTTCTTC
J: TRBJ1-5; D: TRBD1; size: .; V: TRBV6-5; CDR3: CASSDGTEFSQPQHF; DNA: TGTGCCAGCAGCGATGGGACAGAGTTCTCTCAGCCCCAGCATTTT
J: TRBJ1-5; D: .; size: .; V: TRBV30; CDR3: CAWSVTGVPQHF; DNA: TGTGCCTGGAGTGTAACGGGTGTACCCCAGCATTTT
J: TRBJ1-4; D: .; size: .; V: TRBV10-3; CDR3: CAISDVGATNEKLFF; DNA: TGTGCCATCAGTGACGTAGGGGCAACTAATGAAAAACTGTTTTTT
J: TRBJ1-5; D: .; size: .; V: TRBV28; CDR3: CASSSGTLVQPQHF; DNA: TGTGCCAGCAGCTCCGGGACACTCGTCCAGCCCCAGCATTTT
J: TRBJ1-6; D: TRBD1; size: .; V: TRBV28; CDR3: CASSFGTGSSPLHF; DNA: TGTGCCAGCAGTTTCGGGACAGGGTCCTCACCCCTCCACTTT
J: TRBJ1-2; D: .; size: .; V: TRBV5-4; CDR3: CASSPPGDTKTIYGYTF; DNA: TGTGCCAGCAGCCCCCCCGGGGACACAAAGACAATATATGGCTACACCTTC
J: TRBJ1-6; D: .; size: .; V: TRBV25-1; CDR3: CASSFEGNSPLHF; DNA: TGTGCCAGCAGCTTCGAGGGAAATTCACCCCTCCACTTT
J: TRBJ2-7; D: .; size: .; V: TRBV6-5; CDR3: CASSLSSSSYEQYF; DNA: TGTGCCAGCAGCCTCTCATCAAGCTCCTACGAGCAGTACTTC
J: TRBJ1-3; D: TRBD1; size: .; V: TRBV5-1; CDR3: CASSLAGQGNSGNTIYF; DNA: TGCGCCAGCAGCTTGGCCGGACAGGGAAACTCTGGAAACACCATATATTTT
J: TRBJ2-1; D: .; size: .; V: TRBV7-9; CDR3: CASSSLLTNEQFF; DNA: TGTGCCAGCAGCTCATTACTCACCAATGAGCAGTTCTTC
J: TRBJ1-2; D: .; size: .; V: TRBV21-1; CDR3: CASSIQTGNYGYTF; DNA: TGTGCCAGCAGCATCCAAACAGGGAACTATGGCTACACCTTC
J: TRBJ1-1; D: .; size: once; V: TRBV19; CDR3: CASSLLPSGEDTEAFF; DNA: TGTGCCAGTAGTCTTCTCCCTTCGGGGGAGGACACTGAAGCTTTCTTT
J: TRBJ1-1; D: TRBD1; size: .; V: TRBV19; CDR3: CASSRKHRGNTEAFF; DNA: TGTGCCAGTAGTAGAAAACACAGGGGGAACACTGAAGCTTTCTTT
J: TRBJ1-3; D: .; size: .; V: TRBV30; CDR3: CAWGISGNTIYF; DNA: TGTGCCTGGGGGATCTCTGGAAACACCATATATTTT
J: TRBJ1-5; D: .; size: few; V: TRBV19; CDR3: CASSSGRGFNQPQHF; DNA: TGTGCCAGTAGTTCCGGCAGGGGATTCAATCAGCCCCAGCATTTT
J: TRBJ1-1; D: .; size: few; V: TRBV28; CDR3: CASSGPGGMNTEAFF; DNA: TGTGCCAGCAGTGGACCGGGGGGGATGAACACTGAAGCTTTCTTT
J: TRBJ2-5; D: .; size: .; V: TRBV5-4; CDR3: CASTYQETQYF; DNA: TGTGCCAGCACCTACCAAGAGACCCAGTACTTC
J: TRBJ2-3; D: .; size: .; V: TRBV30; CDR3: CAWSYSEADTQYF; DNA: TGTGCCTGGAGTTACTCAGAGGCAGATACGCAGTATTTT
J: TRBJ2-1; D: TRBD2; size: .; V: TRBV5-5; CDR3: CASTNPGLARNEQFF; DNA: TGTGCCAGCACTAATCCGGGACTAGCTAGGAATGAGCAGTTCTTC